This TCR beta chain stems from a study of tumor and adjacent non-tumor tissue in lung cancer. Study background: The patients, around 9 men and roughly 5 women, were about 30 to 85 with stage I to III disease.

Notes on the study in general: Shorter survival was associated with higher TCR diversity in tumors.

Remarks on this clonotype: Its matching antigen is unknown. Germline and junction disagree at one end, which may indicate a read error.

No cell sorting was done before RNA was extracted from the tissue. Newly diagnosed lung cancer patients had thoracic surgery in China, August–November 2014, without prior chemotherapy. A modified ARM-PCR protocol with three rounds of nested PCR amplified TCRbeta. TCRdb re-analysed the multiplex PCR reads in MiXCR, keeping a single row per CDR3 protein. The profile shows some 77,000 distinct CDR3 sequences, less than 75% of them singletons. Looked up from germline, CDR1 is SGHDT and CDR2 is YYEEEE. This CDR3 has 13 residues. The sequencing input was lung tumor tissue. The chain couples TRBV5-6 to TRBJ2-5; TRBD1 is a possible D gene (7 bases). This TCR derives from a woman in her 70s with non-small cell lung cancer. Here the CDR3 DNA reads TGTGCCGGCAGCGGAGGGGGCGGGCGAACCCAGTACTTC. Its protein is CAGSGGGGRTQYF.